The 22 T cell receptor beta chains below come from one sample, sequenced in a study of cytomegalovirus exposure and HLA in healthy donors (dated by TCRdb to the late 2010s). The method behind the library was the immunoSEQ multiplex PCR assay. For the multiplex PCR, a mixture combining 60 forward primers for TCR Vbeta segments and 13 reverse primers for TCR Jbeta segments was used. TCRdb provides this immuneACCESS table in a form limited to in-frame rearrangements. Some clones are lacking; in checked studies, under half of them reflect an unresolved V gene, and why the rest are absent is not known. The sample table lists 110,000 or so clones, more than 60% of them with a count of one. Of the sample, roughly 2.5% falls within the top ten clones. Material for sequencing was PBMCs. The receptors here all came from a female donor in good health and CMV-seronegative.

The rearrangement joins TRBV15 to TRBJ1-2; TRBD1 is a possible D gene (5 bases). CDR1 is LNHNV, CDR2 YYDKDF, per germline (reference sequence). The V and J ends lost 0 bases and 6 bases respectively, with 11 bases between them. This CDR3 is 14 amino acids long. In DNA form, the CDR3 reads TGTGCCACCAGCAGAGATGGCAGGGCGGATGGCTACACCTTC. The encoded protein is CATSRDGRADGYTF.

V gene TRBV6-5 combines with J gene TRBJ1-2; TRBD1 matches at 7 bases. Germline values: CDR1 MNHEY, CDR2 SVGAGI. The ends lost 1 base at V and 4 bases at J; junction bases unmatched: 6. This CDR3 comprises 15 residues. The CDR3 bases are TGTGCCAGCAGTTACTTAGGGGGCGCTGGCTATGGCTACACCTTC. Protein sequence: CASSYLGGAGYGYTF.

V gene TRBV18 combines with J gene TRBJ2-1; D is possibly TRBD1 (5 bases). There are 16 residues in the CDR3. In germline, CDR1 is KGHSH, CDR2 LQKENI. V lost 3 bases and J lost 2, with 14 bases in between. CDR3 protein: CASSPEVTAPYNEQFF. For the CDR3, the DNA is TGTGCCAGCTCACCCGAGGTGACAGCACCCTACAATGAGCAGTTCTTC.

DNA of the CDR3: TGTGCCAGCAGCCCCCTAACTGGACTGAGGGTTGAAGCTTTCTTT. It codes for CASSPLTGLRVEAFF. The chain links TRBV11-2 to TRBJ1-1; D gene ambiguous. V shed 5 bases and J shed 7 bases, with 20 bases lying between them. CDR1 and CDR2 (germline): SGHAT, FQNNGV. The CDR3 consists of 15 residues. Full variable domain (rest looked up from reference TRBV11-2 and TRBJ1-1): EAGVAQSPRYKIIEKRQSVAFWCNPISGHATLYWYQQILGQGPKLLIQFQNNGVVDDSQLPKDRFSAERLKGVDSTLKIQPAKLEDSAVYLCASSPLTGLRVEAFFGQGTRLTVV.

V and J are TRBV11-2 and TRBJ2-7, with D possibly matching TRBD1 (6 bases). V gave up 4 bases and J gave up 0 bases, with 13 bases separating them. Germline V gene data show CDR1 as SGHAT and CDR2 as FQNNGV. The CDR3 loop spans 15 amino acids. In DNA form, the CDR3 reads TGTGCCAGCAGCTCGACAGGAATGGCCTCCTACGAGCAGTACTTC. It is translated as CASSSTGMASYEQYF.

This clone was seen once. This chain joins TRBV5-8 and TRBJ1-1; D not resolved. Germline CDR1 reads SGHTS; CDR2 reads YDEGEE. The ends were cut back, 3 bases at V and 3 bases at J, with 15 bases in the middle. This CDR3 spans 15 amino acids. CDR3 in amino acids: CASSSDGREHTEAFF. In nucleotides, the CDR3 is TGTGCCAGCAGCTCCGATGGACGGGAACACACTGAAGCTTTCTTT.

The chain uses TRBV5-1 and TRBJ2-7, with a tentative D call TRBD2 (6 bases). This CDR3 has 15 residues. The germline CDR1 and CDR2 sequences are SGHRS and YFSETQ. V lost 4 bases and J 1 base, leaving 15 bases between the germline ends. The CDR3 DNA reads as TGCGCCAGCAGCCCTTCGGGACTCCATTCCTACGAGCAGTACTTC. Translated, it gives CASSPSGLHSYEQYF.

The chain links TRBV11-1 to TRBJ2-1; 7 positions agree with TRBD2. CDR3 size: 15 residues. Germline CDR1 reads SGHAT; CDR2 reads FQDESV (reference sequence). V shed 1 base, J shed 5 bases, and the junction held 5 bases outside the gene matches. The CDR3 DNA reads TGTGCCAGCAGCTTAGGGACTAGATTACACAATGAGCAGTTCTTC. Protein product: CASSLGTRLHNEQFF.

This clone showed up just once. The rearrangement links TRBV27 to TRBJ2-5; 7 bases match TRBD1. The DNA end is a closer match to TRBJ2-7, so the J assignment may be wrong. Germline V gene sequence: CDR1 MNHEY, CDR2 SMNVEV (reference sequence). The CDR3 consists of 14 residues. The CDR3 sequence is CASSSWTGSNEQYF. The CDR3 region has the DNA TGTGCCAGCAGTTCCTGGACAGGATCTAACGAGCAGTACTTC.

The gene calls are TRBV2 and TRBJ2-7, with TRBD1 matching over 7 bases. This CDR3 region has 15 residues. Germline V gene sequence: CDR1 SNHLY, CDR2 FYNNEI. V lost 5 bases to trimming and J lost 3 bases; unmatched junction nucleotides: 10. The CDR3 DNA follows: TGTGCCAGCAGTAAAACAGGGGATGGGTACTACGAGCAGTACTTC. Translating gives CASSKTGDGYYEQYF.

This sequence joins TRBV29-1 and TRBJ1-1; unclear D gene. Germline V gene lookup returns CDR1 SQVTM and CDR2 ANQGSEA. V was clipped by 6 bases and J by 3 bases, with 11 bases between them. CDR3 length equals 12 residues. CDR3 nucleotides: TGCAGCGTGCAAGAGGAGTACACTGAAGCTTTCTTT. This translates into CSVQEEYTEAFF.

Of note for this clone: The same CDR3 is also encoded by other DNA sequences in this sample. This chain joins TRBV2 and TRBJ2-3; D uncertain. V was trimmed by 4 bases and J by 4 bases, leaving 9 bases between them. CDR3 length: 13 residues. Per germline, CDR1 SNHLY and CDR2 FYNNEI. The CDR3 here is CASSGLSADTQYF. In DNA, the CDR3 is TGTGCCAGCAGTGGGCTGTCAGCAGATACGCAGTATTTT.

This chain uses TRBV7-6 with TRBJ2-1, with 7 bases identical to TRBD2. V lost 5 bases and J lost 2; bases outside the gene matches: 9. Germline CDR1 reads SGHVS; CDR2 reads FNYEAQ. CDR3 size: 16 residues. This chain's CDR3 is CASSDVGLGPYNEQFF. In nucleotides, the CDR3 is TGTGCCAGCAGCGACGTAGGACTAGGCCCCTACAATGAGCAGTTCTTC.

The V gene is TRBV2, the J gene TRBJ1-1; 7 positions match TRBD1. The trim removed 5 bases at V and 3 bases at J, leaving 18 bases unmatched. Germline-derived CDR1 and CDR2 are SNHLY and FYNNEI. The CDR3 is 18 amino acids. The CDR3 is CASSTKQGSAGVDTEAFF. For the CDR3, the DNA is TGTGCCAGCAGTACTAAACAGGGGTCGGCGGGCGTGGACACTGAAGCTTTCTTT.

In its sample, this clone was seen a few times. The CDR3 loop is CASSLPTGEAFF. The CDR3 nucleotides are TGTGCCAGCAGCTTACCGACAGGTGAAGCTTTCTTT. J is TRBJ1-1 and V is TRBV13; D is perhaps TRBD1 (6 bases). CDR1 and CDR2 from the germline V gene are PRHDT and FYEKMQ (reference sequence). The ends were cut back, 2 bases at V and 7 bases at J, with 8 bases in the middle. There are 12 residues in the CDR3.

The V and J genes are TRBV7-9 and TRBJ1-1; the D gene is possibly TRBD1 (5 bases). The CDR3 is made up of 13 amino acids. Germline V gene lookup returns CDR1 SEHNR and CDR2 FQNEAQ (reference sequence). V lost 2 bases and J 6 bases, leaving 10 bases between the germline ends. In DNA, the CDR3 is TGTGCCAGCAGCTTACAGGGAATCCCTGAAGCTTTCTTT. Residues: CASSLQGIPEAFF.

The chain couples TRBV6-6 to TRBJ1-4; a weak D match, TRBD1 (6 bases). V dropped 5 bases and J dropped 3 bases, with 10 bases sitting between them. The V gene's germline CDR1 is MNHNY and CDR2 SVGAGI (reference sequence). This CDR3 has 14 amino acids. The CDR3 sequence: CASSNRASNEKLFF. The CDR3 DNA reads TGTGCCAGCAGTAACAGGGCCTCTAATGAAAAACTGTTTTTT.

The chain has TRBV11-2 and TRBJ2-2; tentative D call: TRBD1 (5 bases). This CDR3 has 13 amino acids. Trimming shortened V by 6 bases and J by 3 bases, and 8 bases separated the two germline ends. The V gene's germline CDR1 is SGHAT and CDR2 FQNNGV. Here the CDR3 reads CASRQVYTGELFF. The CDR3 nucleotides are TGTGCCAGCAGACAGGTGTACACCGGGGAGCTGTTTTTT.

J is TRBJ2-3 and V is TRBV27, with D maybe TRBD1 (5 bases). This CDR3 contains 16 residues. The germline CDR1 and CDR2 sequences are MNHEY and SMNVEV (reference sequence). Between the trimmed V and J ends, which lost 5 bases and 2 bases, there was a span of 17 bases. CDR3 DNA sequence: TGTGCCAGCAGTAAACCTCCAGGTGGGGCCACAGATACGCAGTATTTT. Amino acid sequence: CASSKPPGGATDTQYF.

The chain uses TRBV10-2 and TRBJ1-5, with 9 bases lining up with TRBD1. The germline V gene encodes CDR1 WSHSY and CDR2 SAAADI. CDR3 length: 15 residues. J lost 6 bases, V lost 2 bases, and 5 bases had no gene match. CDR3 nucleotide sequence: TGCGCCAGCAGTGAGACAGGGGGCGGAAGTCAGCCCCAGCATTTT. It is translated as CASSETGGGSQPQHF.

The chain employs TRBV10-3 and TRBJ2-7, with 7 bases fitting TRBD2. Germline CDR1 reads ENHRY; CDR2 reads SYGVKD. Germline trimming cut 11 bases from V and 1 base from J; bases unmatched to any gene: 17. This CDR3 is built from 16 residues. The CDR3 region is CASGGLAGGGSYEQYF. The CDR3 DNA is TGTGCCTCCGGGGGTTTAGCGGGCGGAGGGTCCTACGAGCAGTACTTC.

This clone was seen a few times. The rearrangement uses TRBV7-9 and TRBJ1-5; D is unclear. V shed 2 bases and J shed 5 bases, with 7 bases lying between them. The CDR3 contains 13 residues. The germline gives CDR1 SEHNR, CDR2 FQNEAQ (reference sequence). Written as DNA, the CDR3 is TGTGCCAGCAGCTTACCAGGCCATCAGCCCCAGCATTTT. Amino acid sequence: CASSLPGHQPQHF.